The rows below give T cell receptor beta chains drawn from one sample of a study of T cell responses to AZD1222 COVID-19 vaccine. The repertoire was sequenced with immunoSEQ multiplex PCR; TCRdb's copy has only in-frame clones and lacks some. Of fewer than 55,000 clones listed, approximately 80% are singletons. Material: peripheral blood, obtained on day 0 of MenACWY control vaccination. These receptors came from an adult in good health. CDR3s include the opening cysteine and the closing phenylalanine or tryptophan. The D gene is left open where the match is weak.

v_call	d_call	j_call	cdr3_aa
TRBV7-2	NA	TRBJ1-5	CASSLETQIQPQHF
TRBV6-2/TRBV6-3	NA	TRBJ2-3	CASSFSEIDFSTDTQYF
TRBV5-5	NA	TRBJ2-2	CASSSDSTNGELFF
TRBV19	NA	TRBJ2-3	CASSAIPGGGTDTQYF
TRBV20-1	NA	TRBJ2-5	CSAGTSTGSHF
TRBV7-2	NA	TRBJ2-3	CASSLGGSDTQYF
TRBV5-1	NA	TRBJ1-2	CASSLGSGNYGYTF
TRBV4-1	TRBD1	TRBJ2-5	CASSRKTGTVETQYF
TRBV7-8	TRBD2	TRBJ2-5	CASSPRGGDRETQYF
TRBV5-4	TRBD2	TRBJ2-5	CASRRLAGKETQYF
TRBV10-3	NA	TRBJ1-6	CAISGTDRSNSPLHF
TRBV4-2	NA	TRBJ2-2	CASSPQGGTNTGELFF
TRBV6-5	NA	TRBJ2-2	CASRGSGRTGELFF
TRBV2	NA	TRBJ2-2	CASVVKGNTGELFF
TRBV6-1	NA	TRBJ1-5	CASSESHPQHF
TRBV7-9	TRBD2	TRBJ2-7	CASGGVRSSYEQYF
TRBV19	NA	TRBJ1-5	CASRTESTTQHF
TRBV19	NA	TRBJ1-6	CASRVGGLGNSPLHF
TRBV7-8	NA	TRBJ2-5	CASSFAETQYF
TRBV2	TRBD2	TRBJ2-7	CASSELLAGAQSYEQYF
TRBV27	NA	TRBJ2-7	CASSSISMYEQYF
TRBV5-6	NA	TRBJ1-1	CASSLLRFPTEAFF
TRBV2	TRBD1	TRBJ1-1	CASSPRQGAKDEAFF
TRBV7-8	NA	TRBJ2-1	CASSLWGNEQFF
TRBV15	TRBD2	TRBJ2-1	CASGGDEGFEQFF
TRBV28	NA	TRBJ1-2	CASSPPPGFYGYTF
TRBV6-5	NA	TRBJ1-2	CASSYSSGSYGYTF
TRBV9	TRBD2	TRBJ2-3	CASSVPSGGAADTQYF
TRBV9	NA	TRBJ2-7	CASSVGGRLYEQYF
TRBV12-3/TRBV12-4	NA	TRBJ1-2	CASSKGLGAGYTF
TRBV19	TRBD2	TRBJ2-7	CASSVSGIGYEQYF
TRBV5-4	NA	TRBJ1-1	CATRVGVNTEAFF
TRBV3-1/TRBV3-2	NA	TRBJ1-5	CASSPRQAVSQPQHF
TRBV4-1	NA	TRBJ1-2	CASSPGTGGNYGYTF
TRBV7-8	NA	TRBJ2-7	CASSLSSGTYEQYF
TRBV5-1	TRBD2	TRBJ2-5	CASSPGREQETQYF
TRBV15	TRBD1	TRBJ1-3	CATSKEIPGQPGNTIYF
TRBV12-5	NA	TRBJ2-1	CASALSSLYNEQFF
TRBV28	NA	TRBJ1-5	CATGGTAQHF
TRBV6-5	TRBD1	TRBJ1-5	CASSPGQVRNQPQHF
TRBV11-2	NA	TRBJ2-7	CASKGPGYEQYF
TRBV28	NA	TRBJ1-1	CASSLHLSNGAFF
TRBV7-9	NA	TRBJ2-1	CASSSHEQFYNEQFF
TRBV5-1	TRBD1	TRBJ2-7	CASSSTQGLGYEQYF
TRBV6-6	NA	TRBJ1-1	CASTYNPGVTEAFF
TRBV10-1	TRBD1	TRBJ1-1	CASSGTGGTEAFF